Listed below are T cell receptor beta chains from one sample, sequenced in a study of beta chain features in type 1 diabetes. Sequencing used immunoSEQ multiplex PCR; TCRdb keeps in-frame clones, though not all of them. The data hold some 100,000 clones, with roughly 40% observed a single time. The sample taken for sequencing was stem cell memory CD4+ T cells from blood. These receptors all come from a young woman in good health. Each CDR3 is given with its conserved first and last residue. The D gene is left open where the match is weak. Clone size appears in some rows only: once, few, many, or a class for an expanded clone.

>NA|TRBV7-3|TRBJ2-2|few
TGTGCCAGCGGAGCTTACTCTGGGGCCACCGGGGAGCTGTTTTTT
CASGAYSGATGELFF
>NA|TRBV10-1|TRBJ2-1|NA
TGCGCCAGCAGTCGGGGGAGCTCCTACAATGAGCAGTTCTTC
CASSRGSSYNEQFF
>NA|TRBV10-2|TRBJ2-7|NA
TGCGCCAGCAGTGAACCCTTTGGGGGGAAGGGGTCCTACGAGCAGTACTTC
CASSEPFGGKGSYEQYF
>NA|TRBV6-1|TRBJ2-5|once
TGTGCCAGCAGTCGACAGGCCCAAGAGACCCAGTACTTC
CASSRQAQETQYF
>NA|TRBV19|TRBJ1-3|NA
TGTGCCAGTAGTAGCGACTCTGGAAACACCATATATTTT
CASSSDSGNTIYF
>NA|TRBV28|TRBJ2-6|once
TGTGCCAGCAGTTTCGAAACTAGGAAATTATTGTCAGGGGCCAACGTCCTGACTTTC
CASSFETRKLLSGANVLTF
>TRBD2|TRBV7-9|TRBJ2-1|few
TGTGCCAGCAGCTTGCGGCGGGAGGCCGGTCTCAATGAGCAGTTCTTC
CASSLRREAGLNEQFF
>TRBD2|TRBV4-3|TRBJ2-5|NA
TGCGCCAGCAGCCAAGATACGATAGCGGGAGGGCCGGGGGAGACCCAGTACTTC
CASSQDTIAGGPGETQYF
>TRBD2|TRBV5-4|TRBJ2-6|NA
TGTGCCAGCAGCTGGGGGGGGTCTTACCAAAATGGGGCCAACGTCCTGACTTTC
CASSWGGSYQNGANVLTF
>NA|TRBV5-4|TRBJ1-1|NA
TGTGCCAGCAGCCCAGTCGACACTGAAGCTTTCTTT
CASSPVDTEAFF
>NA|TRBV28|TRBJ2-7|NA
TGTGCCAGCAGCCTGACAGCCTCCTACGAGCAGTACTTC
CASSLTASYEQYF
>TRBD2|TRBV28|TRBJ2-7|NA
TGTGCCAGCAGTACACCGACTAGCGGCTCCTACGAGCAGTACTTC
CASSTPTSGSYEQYF
>NA|TRBV28|TRBJ2-7|few
TGTGCCAGCAATATGGACTACTCCTACGAGCAGTACTTC
CASNMDYSYEQYF
>NA|TRBV7-8|TRBJ1-1|NA
TGTGCCAGCAGCTTCCGACACCTAAACACTGAAGCTTTCTTT
CASSFRHLNTEAFF
>TRBD1|TRBV6-5|TRBJ1-1|NA
TGTGCCAGCAGTTACTCACAGGGGGCGCAGAACACTGAAGCTTTCTTT
CASSYSQGAQNTEAFF
>TRBD1|TRBV29-1|TRBJ2-5|few
TGCAGCGTTTTGGGGTTACAGGGGATGGGGGAGACCCAGTACTTC
CSVLGLQGMGETQYF
>NA|TRBV2|TRBJ2-1|NA
TGTGCCAGCAGCGGGAGACGGAATAGCTACAATGAGCAGTTCTTC
CASSGRRNSYNEQFF
>NA|TRBV5-1|TRBJ1-2|once
TGCGCCAGCAGCTCCGGGGGGGGTCTGAAGTATGGCTACACCTTC
CASSSGGGLKYGYTF
>TRBD1|TRBV7-3|TRBJ2-5|NA
TGTGCCAGCAGTACAGGGGGCAGAGAGACCCAGTACTTC
CASSTGGRETQYF
>TRBD2|TRBV7-2|TRBJ2-1|few
TGTGCCAGCAACCGACTAGCGGGAGTTGACAATGAGCAGTTCTTC
CASNRLAGVDNEQFF
>TRBD1|TRBV7-9|TRBJ1-2|few
TGTGCCAGCAGCCCATGGGACAGTCCTAACTATGGCTACACCTTC
CASSPWDSPNYGYTF
>TRBD2|TRBV9|TRBJ2-2|NA
TGTGCCAGCAGCGTAAGCGGGAGGGCCGGCGGGGAGCTGTTTTTT
CASSVSGRAGGELFF
>TRBD1|TRBV6-5|TRBJ2-1|NA
TGTGCCAGCAGTTACTCTCCGGACAGGGCCTACAATGAGCAGTTCTTC
CASSYSPDRAYNEQFF
>TRBD1|TRBV5-1|TRBJ2-5|NA
TGCGCCAGCAGCTTCAGGGGGCGCGGGGAGACCCAGTACTTC
CASSFRGRGETQYF
>TRBD2|TRBV28|TRBJ2-1|NA
TGTGCCAGCAGTCCCCTTGGACTAGGGCTGAGGAATGAGCAGTTCTTC
CASSPLGLGLRNEQFF
>TRBD1|TRBV18|TRBJ2-1|NA
TGTGCCAGCTCACCGATACGGGACAGGATTTACAATGAGCAGTTCTTC
CASSPIRDRIYNEQFF
>NA|TRBV5-4|TRBJ2-5|few
TGTGCCAGCAGCTTCCGGCGGAGAGAAGAGACCCAGTACTTC
CASSFRRREETQYF
>TRBD1|TRBV29-1|TRBJ1-1|few
TGCAGCGTATCGGGACAGAGACAAACTGAAGCTTTCTTT
CSVSGQRQTEAFF
>TRBD1|TRBV19|TRBJ1-4|few
TGTGCCAGTAGCCGCGAGGGGGCTGCAACTAATGAAAAACTGTTTTTT
CASSREGAATNEKLFF
>TRBD1|TRBV29-1|TRBJ1-5|NA
TGCAGCGTTGGGGCGACAGGGATAGGGTCTGGCAATCAGCCCCAGCATTTT
CSVGATGIGSGNQPQHF
>TRBD2|TRBV11-2|TRBJ2-7|few
TGTGCCAGCAGCTCAGCGGGACCCTGGTACGAGCAGTACTTC
CASSSAGPWYEQYF
>TRBD2|TRBV18|TRBJ2-3|few
TGTGCCAGCTCAAAGGGACTAGCGGGAGACGCAGATACGCAGTATTTT
CASSKGLAGDADTQYF
>TRBD1|TRBV20-1|TRBJ1-2|NA
TGCAGTGCTACAGGGGGCGGCTACACCTTC
CSATGGGYTF
>TRBD2|TRBV5-1|TRBJ2-3|NA
TGCGCCAGCAACGAAGGAGCGGGAGTGGTCACAGATACGCAGTATTTT
CASNEGAGVVTDTQYF
>TRBD2|TRBV11-2|TRBJ2-7|NA
TGTGCCAGCAGCTCTGGACTAGTCAACGAGCAGTACTTC
CASSSGLVNEQYF
>NA|TRBV19|TRBJ2-1|NA
TGTGCCAGTACCGCGACAGCATACAATGAGCAGTTCTTC
CASTATAYNEQFF
>NA|TRBV7-9|TRBJ1-1|NA
TGTGCCAGCAGCTGGAGGGGATGGAACACTGAAGCTTTCTTT
CASSWRGWNTEAFF
>NA|TRBV28|TRBJ2-6|once
TGTGCCAGCAGTTACGGGGGCTCTGGGGCCAACGTCCTGACTTTC
CASSYGGSGANVLTF
>NA|TRBV7-2|TRBJ2-5|few
TGTGCCAGCAGCTTAGGTGGCGGCCCCCAAGAGACCCAGTACTTC
CASSLGGGPQETQYF
>NA|TRBV27|TRBJ2-5|NA
TGTGCCAGCAGTTTAAACTCGGGGTTTGGGACCCAGTACTTC
CASSLNSGFGTQYF
>TRBD2|TRBV28|TRBJ2-5|NA
TGTGCCAGCACCTCTACGGTCGAGGCTAGCGGGGCCCGACAGTACTTC
CASTSTVEASGARQYF
>NA|TRBV30|TRBJ2-3|few
TGTGCCTGGAATAGACAGGGCACAGATACGCAGTATTTT
CAWNRQGTDTQYF
>NA|TRBV19|TRBJ1-5|NA
TGTGCCAGTACAGAGAGAGGGCGCCCCGGGGATAGCAATCAGCCCCAGCATTTT
CASTERGRPGDSNQPQHF